This is a list of T cell receptor beta chains from one sample in a study of early T cells in non-severe SARS-CoV-2 infection. TCRdb re-called the 5' RACE reads with MiXCR, one entry per CDR3 protein. The sample has about 77,000 distinct CDR3 sequences, about 5% seen once. The sample here was whole blood, taken at baseline. The receptors here all came from an adult who was a healthcare worker with PCR-confirmed SARS-CoV-2 infection or an uninfected control (not recorded which). Both conserved end residues are part of each CDR3. The order of the fields is clone size, D gene, V gene, J gene, CDR3 DNA, CDR3 protein. A D gene is named only where the DNA matches it firmly. Clone size, where shown, is once, few, many, or a class for clones that have expanded.

>.|.|TRBV12-3/TRBV12-4|TRBJ2-1
TGTGCCAGCAGTTTCTCAACGGGCGGGAATGAGCAGTTCTTC
CASSFSTGGNEQFF
>.|.|TRBV6-5|TRBJ2-5
TGTGCCAGCAGTTACACGTTTGGGGCGGTGGAGACCCAGTACTTC
CASSYTFGAVETQYF
>.|TRBD1|TRBV13|TRBJ1-2
TGTGCCAGCAGCTTAAACCGGGACAGGGGCCCATATGGCTACACCTTC
CASSLNRDRGPYGYTF
>many|.|TRBV20-1|TRBJ2-1
TGCAGTGCTAGAGCGCTCCAGGGTCCCTACAATGAGCAGTTCTTC
CSARALQGPYNEQFF
>.|TRBD1|TRBV5-6|TRBJ2-7
TGTGCCAGCAGCTTTGGGGACAGGGTATCCTACGAGCAGTACTTC
CASSFGDRVSYEQYF
>many|.|TRBV20-1|TRBJ2-1
TGCAGTGCTAGACTAGCAATGAAGAATGAGCAGTTCTTC
CSARLAMKNEQFF
>many|.|TRBV28|TRBJ1-2
TGTGCCACCATGCCCCCCCGGGGGCGCGGGTATGGCTACACCTTC
CATMPPRGRGYGYTF
>.|.|TRBV6-5|TRBJ1-1
TGTGCCAGCAGTTACGGCCGGGTTGGGGACACTGAAGCTTTCTTT
CASSYGRVGDTEAFF
>many|TRBD1|TRBV4-1|TRBJ2-7
TGCGCCAGCAGCCAGGCGACCGGGACAGGTTACTACGAGCAGTACTTC
CASSQATGTGYYEQYF
>many|.|TRBV7-8|TRBJ2-6
TGTGCCAGCAGTAGCGGCTACAGGTCTGGGGCCAACGTCCTGACTTTC
CASSSGYRSGANVLTF
>.|.|TRBV20-1|TRBJ1-1
TGCAGTGCTAGAGACCTTTTACTACACCCGGGGGACCAAGCTTTCTTT
CSARDLLLHPGDQAFF
>few|TRBD2|TRBV19|TRBJ2-5
TGTGCCAGTAGTCCCGGGACTAGCGGGATGGGGGAGACCCAGTACTTC
CASSPGTSGMGETQYF
>many|.|TRBV7-8|TRBJ1-1
TGTGCCAGCACCGACGCCGGGGGCCGGACCACTGAAGCTTTCTTT
CASTDAGGRTTEAFF
>many|.|TRBV6-5|TRBJ2-6
TGTGCCAGCAGGGGTACAGCTGGGGCCAACGTCCTGACTTTC
CASRGTAGANVLTF
>few|TRBD1|TRBV18|TRBJ2-3
TGTGCCAGCTCACCCCGGGACAGAAATACGCAGTATTTT
CASSPRDRNTQYF
>many|.|TRBV18|TRBJ2-4
TGTGCCAGCTCACAGCTCAACGCCGACAAAAACATTCAGTACTTC
CASSQLNADKNIQYF
>many|.|TRBV7-9|TRBJ1-1
TGTGCCAGCAGCTTAGAGGAGAACACTGAAGCTTTCTTT
CASSLEENTEAFF
>many|TRBD2|TRBV20-1|TRBJ2-7
TGCAGTGCCCAAGGTCCTAGCGGGAGTTACGAGCAGTACTTC
CSAQGPSGSYEQYF
>many|TRBD2|TRBV20-1|TRBJ2-7
TGCAGTGCTTTACTAGCGGGAGCATCCAACGAGCAGTACTTC
CSALLAGASNEQYF
>many|.|TRBV29-1|TRBJ2-3
TGCAGCGTTGCCGACCGCGGGGCAGATACGCAGTATTTT
CSVADRGADTQYF
>.|.|TRBV7-8|TRBJ1-1
TGTGCCAGCAGCTCCCCGGGGGGCACTGAAGCTTTCTTT
CASSSPGGTEAFF
>.|.|TRBV5-6|TRBJ2-7
TGTGCCAGCAGCTTGGGACAGGTCTTCCACGAGCAGTACTTC
CASSLGQVFHEQYF
>few|TRBD1|TRBV12-3/TRBV12-4|TRBJ1-1
TGTGCCAGCAGGCTAACAGGGGGCGCGACTGAAGCTTTCTTT
CASRLTGGATEAFF
>many|.|TRBV18|TRBJ2-1
TGTGCCAGCTCACCACCCGTTTCAGGGTTTAATGAGCAGTTCTTC
CASSPPVSGFNEQFF